Below, 31 T cell receptor beta chains from the same sample are listed, as sequenced in a study of cytomegalovirus exposure and HLA in healthy donors. PCR was performed using 60 Vbeta and 13 Jbeta primers. Data came from immunoSEQ multiplex PCR; TCRdb stores just in-frame clones and leaves some out. Among around 130,000 clones listed, around 81% were seen once. Sequencing input: PBMCs. The receptors shown here come from a woman between 45 and 65 years old in good health and CMV-seronegative.

This chain uses TRBV5-6 with TRBJ2-7, with TRBD2 identical over 8 bases. Germline assignment: CDR1 SGHDT and CDR2 YYEEEE. V trimming: 0 bases; J trimming: 7 bases; junction bases outside the gene matches: 3. The CDR3 is 13 amino acids. In DNA, the CDR3 is TGTGCCAGCAGCTTGGATCCGGGGGGGGAGCAGTACGTC. Its translation: CASSLDPGGEQYV.

The rearrangement uses TRBV6-5 and TRBJ2-1; tentative D call: TRBD2 (6 bases). The V end lost 6 bases, the J end lost 6 bases, and 18 bases lay between the germline ends. Germline CDR1 reads MNHEY; CDR2 reads SVGAGI. The CDR3 extends over 15 amino acids. In DNA, the CDR3 is TGTGCCAGCAGCCACCACGGAGGGAAGGGCAATGAGCAGTTCTTC. Translation gives CASSHHGGKGNEQFF.

V is TRBV27 and J is TRBJ2-5; 12 nucleotides line up with TRBD1. The trim removed 2 bases at V and 5 bases at J, leaving 6 bases unmatched. Germline V gene data show CDR1 as MNHEY and CDR2 as SMNVEV (reference sequence). There are 16 residues in the CDR3. The CDR3 DNA reads TGTGCCAGCAGTTTAAGCGGGACAGGGGGCCACGAGACCCAGTACTTC. Its protein product is CASSLSGTGGHETQYF.

This chain joins TRBV11-1 and TRBJ2-1; 8 bases agree with TRBD1. V was clipped by 2 bases and J by 2 bases; unmatched bases: 2. Germline CDR1 is SGHAT and CDR2 is FQDESV (reference sequence). CDR3 length: 15 residues. This CDR3 is CASSLFRGPYNEQFF. In DNA, the CDR3 is TGTGCCAGCAGCTTATTCAGGGGGCCCTACAATGAGCAGTTCTTC.

V is TRBV6-5 and J is TRBJ2-3, with TRBD2 matching 7 bases. Germline loops: CDR1 MNHEY, CDR2 SVGAGI. The V and J ends lost 2 bases and 3 bases, in that order; junction bases with no gene match: 5. The length of the CDR3 is 15 residues. Written as DNA, the CDR3 is TGTGCCAGCAGTTACGGGAGGGCCCGAACAGATACGCAGTATTTT. Residues: CASSYGRARTDTQYF.

The rearrangement links TRBV27 to TRBJ2-3; D remains ambiguous. Germline-derived CDR1 and CDR2 are MNHEY and SMNVEV (reference sequence). The V gene lost 4 bases and the J gene lost 8 bases, with 7 bases spanning the gap. This CDR3 is built from 11 residues. CDR3 nucleotide sequence: TGTGCCAGCAGTTCCCCGGGTACGCAGTATTTT. It encodes CASSSPGTQYF.

This chain's CDR3 is CASSVAAGLAAYNEQFF. CDR3 in DNA: TGTGCCAGCAGCGTAGCAGCGGGACTAGCGGCCTACAATGAGCAGTTCTTC. V gene TRBV9 combines with J gene TRBJ2-1; TRBD2 agrees at 11 bases. With V trimmed by 0 bases and J by 2 bases, 4 bases remained unmatched. From germline, CDR1 is SGDLS and CDR2 YYNGEE. This CDR3 region has 17 residues.

This clone was detected only a few times. V gene TRBV7-8 combines with J gene TRBJ2-7, with 12 bases lining up with TRBD2. CDR3 length equals 14 residues. Germline assignment: CDR1 SGHVS and CDR2 FQNEAQ. V trimming: 5 bases; J trimming: 6 bases; junction bases outside the gene matches: 5. The CDR3 DNA reads TGTGCCAGCAGCCGGACTAGCGGGATAGGCGAGCAGTACTTC. Translated: CASSRTSGIGEQYF.

This clone has only one observation. V and J are TRBV2 and TRBJ2-2, with 9 nucleotides matching TRBD1. The CDR3 sequence is 14 residues long. Germline CDR1 is SNHLY and CDR2 is FYNNEI. Germline trimming cut 8 bases from V and 4 bases from J; bases unmatched to any gene: 5. The CDR3, as DNA: TGTGCCAGCTCCGGGACAGGGTTCACCGGGGAGCTGTTTTTT. Protein: CASSGTGFTGELFF.

The table lists this clone with a few counts. The rearrangement links TRBV6-5 to TRBJ2-5, with a weak D call TRBD1 (6 bases). The J call is uncertain, as TRBJ2-7 better fits the DNA end. Looked up from germline, CDR1 is MNHEY and CDR2 is SVGAGI. CDR3 length: 11 amino acids. The CDR3 DNA follows: TGTGCCAGCAGACAGGGTTACGAGCAGTACTTC. Protein: CASRQGYEQYF.

The V call is TRBV6-6, the J call TRBJ1-1; D unclear. Trimming pared 4 bases from V and 4 bases from J, leaving 10 bases between. CDR1 is MNHNY, CDR2 SVGAGI, per germline (reference sequence). This CDR3 region has 13 residues. The CDR3 loop is CASSLLLGTEAFF. The CDR3 DNA follows: TGTGCCAGCAGTTTGTTGCTCGGCACTGAAGCTTTCTTT.

The rearrangement joins TRBV15 to TRBJ2-2; 9 nucleotides line up with TRBD2. This CDR3 region has 17 residues. The J segment lost 1 base and the V segment lost 0 bases, leaving 3 bases of the junction unmatched. The germline V gene encodes CDR1 LNHNV and CDR2 YYDKDF (reference sequence). For the CDR3, the DNA is TGTGCCACCAGCAGAGATGAACTAGCGGGGAACACCGGGGAGCTGTTTTTT. Protein product: CATSRDELAGNTGELFF.

This rearrangement joins TRBV27 to TRBJ2-1; 14 bases agree with TRBD2. The ends lost 4 bases at V and 9 bases at J; junction bases unmatched: 8. CDR3 length equals 16 residues. Per the germline V gene, CDR1 is MNHEY and CDR2 is SMNVEV (reference sequence). The CDR3 loop reads CASSSKGLAGDGEQFF. The CDR3 DNA sequence: TGTGCCAGCAGTTCAAAGGGACTAGCGGGAGATGGTGAGCAGTTCTTC.

The chain links TRBV5-4 to TRBJ2-1; 8 bases are a match to TRBD2. The CDR3 is made up of 15 amino acids. Trimming removed 2 bases from V and 1 base from J; junction bases left unmatched: 2. CDR1 and CDR2 from the germline V gene are SGHNT and YYREEE (reference sequence). The CDR3 spells CASSLSGRSYNEQFF. CDR3 nucleotide sequence: TGTGCCAGCAGCTTAAGCGGGAGATCCTACAATGAGCAGTTCTTC.

The rearrangement joins TRBV13 to TRBJ2-7; maybe TRBD2 (5 bases). The germline V gene has CDR1 PRHDT and CDR2 FYEKMQ (reference sequence). This CDR3 has 14 residues. V lost 11 bases and J 0 bases, leaving 17 bases between the germline ends. CDR3 sequence reads: CAAVPDLSSYEQYV. In DNA, the CDR3 is TGTGCCGCCGTACCGGACTTGAGCTCCTACGAGCAGTACGTC.

This clone was counted once. The chain couples TRBV12-5 to TRBJ1-1; D unresolved. This CDR3 is 13 amino acids long. V was clipped by 1 base and J by 6 bases, with 9 bases between them. Germline CDR1 and CDR2: LGHNT and FRNRAP. The CDR3 here is CASGLELRAEAFF. In nucleotides, the CDR3 is TGTGCTAGTGGTTTGGAGCTCCGGGCTGAAGCTTTCTTT.

The chain joins TRBV6-8 to TRBJ1-6; no reliable D call. This CDR3 is built from 21 residues. The germline V gene encodes CDR1 MNHGY and CDR2 SAAAGT. V lost 0 bases, J lost 2 bases, and 23 bases lay in between. CDR3 amino acids: CASSYSRRKVPAHPYNSPLHF. Here the CDR3 DNA reads TGTGCCAGCAGTTACTCGAGGCGGAAGGTACCAGCTCATCCCTATAATTCACCCCTCCACTTT.

The chain recombines TRBV27 with TRBJ2-7; TRBD1 matches 10 bases. Germline V gene sequence: CDR1 MNHEY, CDR2 SMNVEV (reference sequence). J was trimmed by 4 bases and V by 5 bases; bases with no gene match: 8. The CDR3 consists of 15 residues. CDR3 nucleotides: TGTGCCAGCAGTATGACAGGGGGCGCCTTGTACGAGCAGTACTTC. Amino acid sequence: CASSMTGGALYEQYF.

This rearrangement joins TRBV19 to TRBJ1-5, with a possible D match to TRBD1 (5 bases). V dropped 5 bases and J dropped 6 bases, with 11 bases sitting between them. Germline V CDR1 and CDR2: LNHDA, SQIVND (reference sequence). The CDR3 covers 13 residues. The CDR3 here is CASSFRVRQPQHF. The CDR3 nucleotides read TGTGCCAGTAGTTTCAGGGTACGTCAGCCCCAGCATTTT.

The chain has TRBV5-1 and TRBJ2-1; 9 nucleotides align to TRBD2. CDR1 SGHRS and CDR2 YFSETQ come from the germline V gene. This CDR3 contains 15 residues. The V and J ends lost 3 bases and 8 bases, in that order; junction bases with no gene match: 9. The CDR3 nucleotides read TGCGCCAGCAGCTCCCCGGGACTAGCAGAGCATGAGCAGTTCTTC. Protein product: CASSSPGLAEHEQFF. Full variable domain (remainder filled in from reference TRBV5-1 and TRBJ2-1): KAGVTQTPRYLIKTRGQQVTLSCSPISGHRSVSWYQQTPGQGLQFLFEYFSETQRNKGNFPGRFSGRQFSNSRSEMNVSTLELGDSALYLCASSSPGLAEHEQFFGPGTRLTVL.

This rearrangement joins TRBV7-8 to TRBJ2-7, with 13 bases aligning to TRBD2. J lost 1 base, V lost 1 base, and 4 bases had no gene match. The CDR3 covers 17 residues. Germline CDR1 reads SGHVS; CDR2 reads FQNEAQ. The CDR3 here is CASSLGGTSGISYEQYV. The CDR3 nucleotides are TGTGCCAGCAGCTTAGGGGGGACTAGCGGGATTTCCTACGAGCAGTACGTC.

This clone showed up just a few times. The chain joins TRBV19 to TRBJ2-6; 7 nucleotides align to TRBD1. Germline V gives CDR1 LNHDA, CDR2 SQIVND (reference sequence). Germline trimming cut 10 bases from V and 0 bases from J; bases unmatched to any gene: 9. The CDR3 totals 16 residues. The CDR3 region is CATGTADLSGANVLTF. The CDR3 DNA sequence: TGTGCCACAGGGACAGCAGACCTCTCTGGGGCCAACGTCCTGACTTTC.

The CDR3, as DNA: TGTGCCAGCAGTTCGGACAGGGAAGAGGGATACATTCAGTACTTC. Amino acid sequence: CASSSDREEGYIQYF. The chain recombines TRBV28 with TRBJ2-4; 8 bases fit TRBD1. From germline, CDR1 is MDHEN and CDR2 SYDVKM. CDR3 length: 15 amino acids. Germline trimming cut 4 bases from V and 8 bases from J; bases unmatched to any gene: 10.

The chain has TRBV6-1 and TRBJ2-4, with 7 nucleotides matching TRBD1. Germline V gives CDR1 MNHNS, CDR2 SASEGT. V lost 0 bases, J lost 0 bases, and 5 bases stayed unmatched. The CDR3 extends over 17 amino acids. The CDR3 protein is CASSEAATGLAKNIQYF. The CDR3 coding sequence is TGTGCCAGCAGTGAAGCGGCGACAGGGCTAGCCAAAAACATTCAGTACTTC.

The V call is TRBV12-5, the J call TRBJ2-1, with D perhaps TRBD1 (6 bases). This CDR3 contains 16 residues. Germline loops: CDR1 LGHNT, CDR2 FRNRAP. Trimming shortened V by 5 bases and J by 0 bases, and 14 bases separated the two germline ends. The CDR3 protein is CASGAPQGSSYNEQFF. As DNA, the CDR3 is TGTGCTAGTGGTGCCCCACAGGGAAGCTCCTACAATGAGCAGTTCTTC.

V is TRBV19 and J is TRBJ1-1; tentatively, D is TRBD1 (6 bases). V lost 4 bases, J lost 1 base, and 7 bases lay in between. This CDR3 region has 13 residues. The germline gives CDR1 LNHDA, CDR2 SQIVND (reference sequence). The CDR3 here is CASSTQGNTEAFF. In DNA, the CDR3 is TGTGCCAGTAGTACACAGGGGAACACTGAAGCTTTCTTT.

A few counts support this clone. The rearrangement joins TRBV20-1 to TRBJ2-1; 8 bases align to TRBD1. J gave up 15 bases and V 6 bases, and 7 bases lay outside the gene matches. This CDR3 has 10 amino acids. Germline CDR1 DFQATT, CDR2 SNEGSKA (reference sequence). CDR3 amino acids: CSARDRIPFF. The CDR3 DNA reads TGCAGTGCGAGGGACAGGATTCCGTTCTTC.

The V call is TRBV5-1, the J call TRBJ2-7; D might be TRBD2 (5 bases). Trimming cost V 0 bases and J 0 bases, with 13 bases left between them. This CDR3 spans 16 amino acids. CDR1 and CDR2 (germline): SGHRS, YFSETQ. CDR3 nucleotide sequence: TGCGCCAGCAGCTTGGTCGTGGGAGTTAGCTCCTACGAGCAGTACTTC. Translation gives CASSLVVGVSSYEQYF. Variable domain in full (rest from reference TRBV5-1 and TRBJ2-7): KAGVTQTPRYLIKTRGQQVTLSCSPISGHRSVSWYQQTPGQGLQFLFEYFSETQRNKGNFPGRFSGRQFSNSRSEMNVSTLELGDSALYLCASSLVVGVSSYEQYFGPGTRLTVT.

The V and J genes are TRBV29-1 and TRBJ2-5; D might be TRBD1 (6 bases). The J call could be wrong; TRBJ2-7 is a better fit for the DNA end. This CDR3 contains 12 residues. From germline, CDR1 is SQVTM and CDR2 ANQGSEA. In DNA, the CDR3 is TGCAGCGTCGGTAGGGGGAGCCACGAGCAGTACTTC. Its translation is CSVGRGSHEQYF.

The chain couples TRBV28 to TRBJ1-5; 8 nucleotides match TRBD1. Germline values: CDR1 MDHEN, CDR2 SYDVKM. J lost 4 bases, V lost 6 bases, and 11 bases had no gene match. The CDR3 has 16 residues. CDR3 DNA: TGTGCCAGCAGCTTGACGGGGACAGGACAGAATCAGCCCCAGCATTTT. It codes for CASSLTGTGQNQPQHF.

Regarding this clone: One end of the junction does not line up with germline, which may come from a read error. The gene calls are TRBV5-6 and TRBJ1-2; 8 bases agree with TRBD1. Germline-derived CDR1 and CDR2 are SGHDT and YYEEEE. The CDR3 length is 16 residues. Here the CDR3 reads CASSSPPTGVDYGYPF. The CDR3 DNA follows: TGTGCCAGCAGCTCTCCTCCGACAGGGGTTGACTATGGCTACCCCTTC.